Below, one TCR beta chain is given with its context. Its antigen is unknown. There are no base qualities to consult, and no much larger clone falls within one base. Including cysteine and phenylalanine, the CDR3 has 14 amino acids. The retained sequence is limited to the CDR3, 42 bases, with the frame set at the first base. CDR1 and CDR2 were assigned from the germline V gene as MNHEY and SVGEGT. A distance of 9 bases separates the germline ends of V and J, which lose 5 bases and 0 bases respectively. The data were taken from a study of T cell responses to AZD1222 COVID-19 vaccine (dated by TCRdb to 2020 to 2023). Turning to the overall study: AZD1222 recipients whose second dose came at about 4 weeks and those whose second dose came at about 12 weeks were combined into one group, since spike-specific TCR depth and breadth did not differ between the two schedules. A total of around 240 trial participants underwent TCR sequencing, of whom about 210 had received two doses of AZD1222 and some 25 had received two doses of the MenACWY control vaccine. Trial participants were enrolled by age into 18-55, 56-69 and 70-plus year subgroups, with approximately 150, 30 and 60 TCR-sequenced participants respectively. The paper as a whole reports these results and caveats: The 56-69-year group was small, and its depth increase did not reach significance, likely because of low power. Because no day 14 peak-response samples were available, repertoires were characterized only after the peak T cell response. CD4 TCRs associated with the vaccine covered the entire spike protein, and the dominant responses were in regions 160-218 and 743-854. Most participants were white British and females outnumbered males, and the authors suggested that clonal diversity may have been underestimated. After two AZD1222 doses, both the breadth and the depth of spike-specific TCRs were significantly higher than at day 0 and than in MenACWY recipients. Epitopes outside the regions mutated in the B.1.351 and B.1.1.7 variants were reportedly recognized by nearly half of the unique spike-specific TCRs. Conclusions about previously exposed vaccinees were limited because only 5 or 6 AZD1222 recipients were SARS-CoV-2 seropositive at baseline.

The CDR3 regions of human TCRbeta chains were analyzed by immunosequencing. The authors processed their data as follows. Repertoire TCRs were matched against a reference library of SARS-CoV-2-specific TCRs generated with the MIRA antigen-specificity platform. Breadth was defined as the fraction of unique TCRs that were SARS-CoV-2-associated, and depth was defined as the fraction of total T cells that were SARS-CoV-2-associated. Using the MIRA data, each spike-specific TCR was assigned both to the spike region to which the TCR was reactive and to a CD4 or CD8 class. Log10-transformed breadth and depth values were compared by one-way ANOVA with Sidak's multiple comparisons tests. In TCRdb, the immuneACCESS table is reduced to in-frame sequences with V and J assigned. These tables do not hold every clone; where another copy was compared, an unresolved V gene accounts for under half, and the others remain unexplained. The V and J calls and clone size were taken over from that table, and D and trimming were inferred from the DNA. Counted in this sample were 170,000 or so clones; about nine tenths of them appeared once. Approximately 1.6% of the sample lies in the top ten.

According to the study, the label for this sample's time point signals: baseline before first vaccination. Vaccinee samples came from UK trials COV001 and COV002, including a single-blind randomized controlled phase 2/3 trial of AZD1222 (ChAdOx1 nCoV-19) in healthy adults. For TCRbeta chain sequencing, PBMC samples were collected from trial participants at day 0 and at day 28 after the second dose. Sample: peripheral blood, taken on day 0 of AZD1222 vaccination. Rearrangement joined TRBV6-2 or TRBV6-3 to TRBJ2-3, with no confident D gene call. The TCR was taken from an adult in good health. In nucleotides, the sequence is TGTGCCAGCAGTGACCATTCTAGCACAGATACGCAGTATTTT. This yields the protein CASSDHSSTDTQYF.